This T cell receptor beta chain appears in the sequencing data of a study of spatial heterogeneity in lung cancer (dated 2019 in TCRdb). Study-wide context: Samples were obtained from approximately 77 patients with early-stage, untreated non-small cell lung cancer from the lung TRACERx cohort. Both alpha and beta chains were TCR-sequenced in around 230 tumor regions, 64 matched nontumor lung samples and some 50 PBMC samples obtained at surgery. Follow-up PBMC samples were sequenced whenever the samples were available, and the median time to follow-up was around 24 months after resection. Beta-chain transcripts were consistently detected in greater numbers than alpha-chain transcripts, which likely reflects a higher abundance of beta-chain transcripts. In the raw uncorrected reads, each unique combination of TCR and UMI appeared more than ten times on average. Nonsynonymous mutation counts, determined by whole-exome sequencing of tumor tissue, were related to TCR repertoire features. In non-small cell lung cancer, the study made a quantitative comparison of TCR alpha and beta repertoires among multiple tumor regions, matched nontumor lung and blood. Here is what the overall study found, with its caveats: Confirming at a functional level the hypothesis that regional TCRs recognize regional mutations was considered to require additional single-cell paired TCR alpha and beta sequencing. Only 15 or so patients were included in the comparisons of baseline and follow-up blood repertoires. Ubiquitous expanded tumor TCRs showed up in blood more often at tumor resection than at routine follow-up.

The time point label, as the study defines it: blood at routine non-recurrence follow-up after resection. Whole RNA extracted from tumor and nontumor lung tissue, or from cryopreserved PBMC samples, was used for TCR sequencing without cell sorting. Patients were selected for TCR sequencing only if sufficient RNA was available from at least two tumor regions. According to the germline V gene, CDR1 reads SGHRS and CDR2 reads YFSETQ. From its cysteine to its phenylalanine, the CDR3 spans 14 amino acids. Solely the CDR3 DNA is kept, with 42 bases framed from the first base. V lost 1 base and J lost 8 bases; the stretch between them is 12 bases long. Library preparation employed 5' RACE. Instrument on record: NextSeq 500. In the TCR library protocol, a unique molecular identifier was attached to each TCR cDNA molecule so that PCR and sequencing errors could be corrected. Concerning the study's data processing: Decombinator tools were used for TCR identification, UMI-based error correction and CDR3 extraction. TCRs above a frequency of 2 per 1,000, corresponding to the top 1% of the tumor frequency distribution, were defined as expanded. Rényi diversity was computed with the R vegan package after subsampling each repertoire 100 times to 5,000 TCRs. To build CDR3 similarity networks, amino acid triplet string-kernel similarity was used, and CDR3s were connected when their pairwise similarity was above 0.82. TCRdb reworked the public reads: Q25 trimming with fastp, MiXCR clone assembly, productive beta chains retained. Records with the same CDR3 protein are collapsed into one entry carrying the most frequent genes and DNA. The V and J calls and clone size are TCRdb's, not the authors'. A total of more than 95,000 distinct CDR3 sequences appear in this sample, roughly an eighth of them only once. Approximately 17% of the sample comes from the top ten.

This clonotype occurred once. This clone's antigen is unknown. There are no base qualities to consult, and no much larger clone falls within one base. Weak support is all one read offers. Here the chain combines TRBV5-1 and TRBJ1-4; the D segment cannot be called with confidence. Sequencing was performed on PBMCs, taken at follow-up. The TCR was taken from a male donor with early-stage non-small cell lung cancer. The CDR3 is CASSLRTEGEKLFF. The nucleotide sequence is TGCGCCAGCAGCTTGAGAACGGAAGGGGAAAAACTGTTTTTT.